This is a list of T cell receptor beta chains from one sample in a study of beta chain features in type 1 diabetes. Method: immunoSEQ multiplex PCR; TCRdb's copy keeps in-frame clones and lacks some. The data show 100,000 to 150,000 clones, around 8.8% seen once. Sequences were obtained from central memory CD4+ T cells from blood. These receptors all come from a man aged 25 to 40 with type 1 diabetes. Each CDR3 is given with its conserved first and last residue. A D gene is named only where the DNA matches it firmly. Part of the rows lack a size; the others show once, few, many or a class for expanded clones.

V gene: TRBV2
clone size: few
D gene: NA
J gene: TRBJ2-5
CDR3 protein: CASSEISPGETQYF
CDR3 DNA: TGTGCCAGCAGTGAAATCTCCCCGGGGGAGACCCAGTACTTC

V gene: TRBV7-2
clone size: NA
D gene: NA
J gene: TRBJ2-7
CDR3 protein: CASILGGGYEQYF
CDR3 DNA: TGTGCCAGCATCCTTGGGGGCGGATACGAGCAGTACTTC

V gene: TRBV2
clone size: NA
D gene: NA
J gene: TRBJ1-5
CDR3 protein: CASGFRGDQPQHF
CDR3 DNA: TGTGCCAGCGGTTTCAGGGGTGATCAGCCCCAGCATTTT

V gene: TRBV11-2
clone size: few
D gene: NA
J gene: TRBJ2-5
CDR3 protein: CASSLAPGPWETQYF
CDR3 DNA: TGTGCCAGCAGCTTAGCCCCAGGGCCGTGGGAGACCCAGTACTTC

V gene: TRBV7-2
clone size: NA
D gene: TRBD2
J gene: TRBJ2-1
CDR3 protein: CASSSRLAGGVGEQFF
CDR3 DNA: TGTGCCAGCAGCTCCCGACTAGCGGGGGGTGTCGGTGAGCAGTTCTTC

V gene: TRBV18
clone size: few
D gene: TRBD2
J gene: TRBJ2-7
CDR3 protein: CASSEQRGAYEQYF
CDR3 DNA: TGTGCCAGCTCAGAGCAGCGGGGGGCCTACGAGCAGTACTTC

V gene: TRBV5-1
clone size: few
D gene: TRBD1
J gene: TRBJ1-2
CDR3 protein: CASRLGTDDGYTF
CDR3 DNA: TGCGCCAGCCGTTTGGGGACAGACGATGGCTACACCTTC

V gene: TRBV14
clone size: few
D gene: NA
J gene: TRBJ2-7
CDR3 protein: CASSQEKSPGYSYEQYF
CDR3 DNA: TGTGCCAGCAGCCAAGAAAAAAGTCCAGGGTACTCCTACGAGCAGTACTTC

V gene: TRBV9
clone size: few
D gene: NA
J gene: TRBJ2-1
CDR3 protein: CASSVKGVSLDEQFF
CDR3 DNA: TGTGCCAGCAGCGTCAAAGGGGTATCGCTCGATGAGCAGTTCTTC

V gene: TRBV25-1
clone size: NA
D gene: TRBD1
J gene: TRBJ1-2
CDR3 protein: CASSFGTGVGGYTF
CDR3 DNA: TGTGCCAGCAGTTTTGGGACAGGGGTTGGTGGCTACACCTTC

V gene: TRBV7-3
clone size: many
D gene: TRBD1
J gene: TRBJ1-1
CDR3 protein: CASSLQGVNTEAFF
CDR3 DNA: TGTGCCAGCAGCTTGCAGGGGGTGAACACTGAAGCTTTCTTT

V gene: TRBV11-1
clone size: few
D gene: NA
J gene: TRBJ1-5
CDR3 protein: CASSLGTGNQPQHF
CDR3 DNA: TGTGCCAGCAGCTTAGGCACGGGGAATCAGCCCCAGCATTTT

V gene: TRBV28
clone size: NA
D gene: TRBD1
J gene: TRBJ2-3
CDR3 protein: CASSTRPGQGSTDTQYF
CDR3 DNA: TGTGCCAGCAGTACTCGACCGGGACAGGGGTCGACAGATACGCAGTATTTT

V gene: TRBV4-1
clone size: few
D gene: TRBD2
J gene: TRBJ2-7
CDR3 protein: CASSQALAGGGEQYF
CDR3 DNA: TGCGCCAGCAGCCAAGCTTTAGCGGGAGGGGGCGAGCAGTACTTC

V gene: TRBV7-8
clone size: few
D gene: NA
J gene: TRBJ1-1
CDR3 protein: CASSPGLSNTEAFF
CDR3 DNA: TGTGCCAGCAGCCCGGGTCTCTCGAACACTGAAGCTTTCTTT

V gene: TRBV11-3
clone size: few
D gene: TRBD1
J gene: TRBJ2-2
CDR3 protein: CASSPDRQSGELFF
CDR3 DNA: TGTGCCAGCAGCCCGGACAGGCAGTCCGGGGAGCTGTTTTTT

V gene: TRBV7-2
clone size: NA
D gene: TRBD2
J gene: TRBJ2-2
CDR3 protein: CASSLGAAGGFGTGELFF
CDR3 DNA: TGTGCCAGCAGCTTAGGGGCAGCGGGGGGGTTCGGAACCGGGGAGCTGTTTTTT

V gene: TRBV7-9
clone size: NA
D gene: NA
J gene: TRBJ1-1
CDR3 protein: CASSLAWSTGELDTEAFF
CDR3 DNA: TGTGCCAGCAGCTTAGCGTGGTCAACGGGGGAGTTGGACACTGAAGCTTTCTTT

V gene: TRBV27
clone size: NA
D gene: NA
J gene: TRBJ1-2
CDR3 protein: CASSLNGRGNYGYTF
CDR3 DNA: TGTGCCAGCAGTTTAAACGGCAGGGGTAACTATGGCTACACCTTC

V gene: TRBV10-2
clone size: NA
D gene: NA
J gene: TRBJ2-7
CDR3 protein: CASIPHEPTAGRQPQYF
CDR3 DNA: TGCGCCAGCATACCCCATGAGCCCACAGCCGGCCGGCAGCCGCAGTACTTC

V gene: TRBV7-2
clone size: NA
D gene: NA
J gene: TRBJ2-3
CDR3 protein: CASSLSNTQYF
CDR3 DNA: TGTGCCAGCAGCTTGAGTAATACGCAGTATTTT

V gene: TRBV28
clone size: NA
D gene: TRBD2
J gene: TRBJ2-7
CDR3 protein: CASSSPGGSGYEQYF
CDR3 DNA: TGTGCCAGCAGTAGCCCCGGGGGGAGTGGGTACGAGCAGTACTTC

V gene: TRBV30
clone size: NA
D gene: NA
J gene: TRBJ1-5
CDR3 protein: CAWSMGGPSNQPQHF
CDR3 DNA: TGTGCCTGGAGTATGGGGGGACCAAGCAATCAGCCCCAGCATTTT

V gene: TRBV29-1
clone size: NA
D gene: NA
J gene: TRBJ2-1
CDR3 protein: CSVEGGPSASEQFF
CDR3 DNA: TGCAGCGTTGAAGGGGGGCCTTCCGCCAGTGAGCAGTTCTTC

V gene: TRBV11-1
clone size: few
D gene: TRBD1
J gene: TRBJ2-7
CDR3 protein: CASSLQQGNEQYF
CDR3 DNA: TGTGCCAGCAGCTTACAACAGGGGAACGAGCAGTACTTC